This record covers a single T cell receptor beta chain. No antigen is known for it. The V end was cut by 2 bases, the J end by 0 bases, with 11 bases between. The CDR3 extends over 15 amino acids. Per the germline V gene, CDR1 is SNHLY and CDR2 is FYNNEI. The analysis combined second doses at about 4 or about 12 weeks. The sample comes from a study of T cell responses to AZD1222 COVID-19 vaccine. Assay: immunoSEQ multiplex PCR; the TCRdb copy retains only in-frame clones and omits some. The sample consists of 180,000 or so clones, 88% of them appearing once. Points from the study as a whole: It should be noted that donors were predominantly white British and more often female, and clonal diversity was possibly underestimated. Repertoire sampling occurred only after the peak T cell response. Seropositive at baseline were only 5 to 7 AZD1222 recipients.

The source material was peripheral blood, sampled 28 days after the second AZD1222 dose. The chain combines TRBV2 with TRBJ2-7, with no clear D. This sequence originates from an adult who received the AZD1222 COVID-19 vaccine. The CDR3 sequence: CASSERFFNSYEQYF. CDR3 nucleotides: TGTGCCAGCAGTGAAAGGTTTTTCAACTCCTACGAGCAGTACTTC.